This TCR beta chain was documented in a study of T cells after posttransplantation cyclophosphamide. Study conclusions and caveats: Donor-recipient repertoire similarity was low at 1-2 months, rising over year one. TRB overlap between skin or GI tissue T cells and blood was limited. After PTCy, TRB diversity resembled that of CNI/methotrexate controls.

Generated by immunoSEQ multiplex PCR, the TCRdb table keeps only in-frame clones and is missing some. This sample has approximately 31,000 clones, each found more than once. The related graft donor's blood sample was taken on the day of bone marrow donation. This clone was detected many times. Its antigen remains unidentified. The CDR3 spans 13 residues. Looked up from germline, CDR1 is MNHNS and CDR2 is SASEGT. The clonotype originates from a woman in her thirties in good health and a related stem cell transplant donor. The chain employs TRBV6-1 and TRBJ2-1; perhaps TRBD2 as D (6 bases). Sequencing was performed on PBMCs. The CDR3 DNA sequence: TGTGACACGATAGCGGTACCATACAATGAGCAGTTCTTC. As protein: CDTIAVPYNEQFF.